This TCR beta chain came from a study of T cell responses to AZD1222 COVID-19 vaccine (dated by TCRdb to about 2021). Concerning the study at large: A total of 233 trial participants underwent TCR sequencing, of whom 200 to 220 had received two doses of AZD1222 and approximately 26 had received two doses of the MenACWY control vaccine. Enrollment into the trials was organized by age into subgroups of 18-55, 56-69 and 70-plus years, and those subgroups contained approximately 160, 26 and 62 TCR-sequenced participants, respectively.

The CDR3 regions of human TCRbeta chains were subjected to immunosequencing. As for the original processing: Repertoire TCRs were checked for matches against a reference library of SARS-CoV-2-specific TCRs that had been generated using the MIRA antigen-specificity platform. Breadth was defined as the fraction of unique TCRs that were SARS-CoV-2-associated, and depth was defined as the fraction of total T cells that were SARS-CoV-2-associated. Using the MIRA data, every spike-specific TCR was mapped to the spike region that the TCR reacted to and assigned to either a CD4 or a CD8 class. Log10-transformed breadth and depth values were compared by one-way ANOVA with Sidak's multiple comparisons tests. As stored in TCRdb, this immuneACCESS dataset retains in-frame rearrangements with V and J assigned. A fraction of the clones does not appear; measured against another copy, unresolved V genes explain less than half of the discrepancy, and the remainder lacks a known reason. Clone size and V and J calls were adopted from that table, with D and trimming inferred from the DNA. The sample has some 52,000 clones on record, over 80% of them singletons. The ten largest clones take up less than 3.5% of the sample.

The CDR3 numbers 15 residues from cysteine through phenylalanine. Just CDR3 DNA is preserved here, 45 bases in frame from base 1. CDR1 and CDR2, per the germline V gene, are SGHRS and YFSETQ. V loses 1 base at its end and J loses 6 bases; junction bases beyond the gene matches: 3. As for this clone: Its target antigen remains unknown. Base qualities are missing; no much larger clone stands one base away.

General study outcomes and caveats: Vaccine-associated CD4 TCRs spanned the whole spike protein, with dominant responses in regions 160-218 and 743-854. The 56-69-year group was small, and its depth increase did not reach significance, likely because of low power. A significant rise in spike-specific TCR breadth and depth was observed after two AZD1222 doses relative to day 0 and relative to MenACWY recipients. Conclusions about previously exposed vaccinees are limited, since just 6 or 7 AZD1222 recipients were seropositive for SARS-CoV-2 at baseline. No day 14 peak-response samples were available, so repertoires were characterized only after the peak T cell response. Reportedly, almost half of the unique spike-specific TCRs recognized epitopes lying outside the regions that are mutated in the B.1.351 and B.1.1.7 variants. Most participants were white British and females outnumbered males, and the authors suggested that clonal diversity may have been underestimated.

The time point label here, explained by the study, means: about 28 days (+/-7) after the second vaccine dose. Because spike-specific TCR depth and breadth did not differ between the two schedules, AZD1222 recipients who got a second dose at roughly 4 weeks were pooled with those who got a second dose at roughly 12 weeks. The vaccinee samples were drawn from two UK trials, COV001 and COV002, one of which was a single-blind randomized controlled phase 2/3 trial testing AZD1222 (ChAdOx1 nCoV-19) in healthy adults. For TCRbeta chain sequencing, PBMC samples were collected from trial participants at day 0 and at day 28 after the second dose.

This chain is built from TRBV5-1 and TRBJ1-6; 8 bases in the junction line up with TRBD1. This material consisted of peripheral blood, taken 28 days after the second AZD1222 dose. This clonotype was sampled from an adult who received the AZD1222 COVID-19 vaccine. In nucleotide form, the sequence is TGCGCCAGCAGCTTGACAGGGGGTGGTAATTCACCCCTCCACTTT. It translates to CASSLTGGGNSPLHF.